These T cell receptor beta chains were read from a single sample in a study of beta chain features in type 1 diabetes. Assay used: immunoSEQ multiplex PCR; TCRdb lists only in-frame clones, some missing. This repertoire shows about 260,000 clones, approximately 25% found once; its top ten account for roughly 0.011%. Material: naive CD4+ T cells from blood. The source is a woman aged 25 to 39 with type 1 diabetes. Both conserved end residues are part of each CDR3. A D gene is named only where the DNA matches it firmly. Size values are once, few and many counts, or a class for expanded clones, and some rows have none.

TRBD2 TRBJ2-3 - TRBV4-1 TGCGCCAGCAGCCAACTATCTAGCGGGAGGGCTAGCACAGATACGCAGTATTTT CASSQLSSGRASTDTQYF
- TRBJ2-2 - TRBV5-4 TGTGCCAGCAGCGCCACTAGCCAGGGCGGGGAGCTGTTTTTT CASSATSQGGELFF
TRBD1 TRBJ1-1 few TRBV18 TGTGCCAGCTCGGCAGGGGGCCGGACTGAAGCTTTCTTT CASSAGGRTEAFF
TRBD1 TRBJ1-1 - TRBV4-1 TGCGCCAGCAGCCCTCCGGACAGGGAAGCTTTCTTT CASSPPDREAFF
- TRBJ2-1 few TRBV29-1 TGCAGCGTCGCGGGACAGATCTACAATGAGCAGTTCTTC CSVAGQIYNEQFF
- TRBJ2-5 - TRBV7-8 TGTGCCAGCGGAAACTTGGGCCTAAGATCCCAAGAGACCCAGTACTTC CASGNLGLRSQETQYF
- TRBJ2-5 few TRBV5-1 TGCGCCAGCAGCTTGGCGGACAGAAAAGAGACCCAGTACTTC CASSLADRKETQYF
TRBD2 TRBJ2-7 few TRBV13 TGTGCCAGCAGCTTAGCCACTACTAGCGGAACCTACGAGCAGTACTTC CASSLATTSGTYEQYF
- TRBJ1-2 few TRBV30 TGTGCCTGGACCCCTTCGAGGGCTTGGTATGGCTACACCTTC CAWTPSRAWYGYTF
TRBD2 TRBJ2-5 - TRBV7-2 TGTGCCAGCAGCTCCGGGACTAGCGGGACTTGGACCCAGTACTTC CASSSGTSGTWTQYF
TRBD1 TRBJ2-1 few TRBV7-8 TGTGCCAGCAGCTGGGGAGCACAGGGGGCTCGAGAGCAGTTCTTC CASSWGAQGAREQFF
- TRBJ2-1 few TRBV7-9 TGTGCCAGCAGCTTCCATCCCCACAATGAGCAGTTCTTC CASSFHPHNEQFF
TRBD2 TRBJ2-7 - TRBV29-1 TGCAGCGTTATAACCGGGACTAGCGGCTACGAGCAGTACTTC CSVITGTSGYEQYF
TRBD2 TRBJ2-1 few TRBV29-1 TGCAGCGTAGGACTAGCGGGAGGTAACTCCTACAATGAGCAGTTCTTC CSVGLAGGNSYNEQFF
TRBD2 TRBJ2-2 few TRBV7-9 TGTGCCAGCAGCGGGGCTAGCGGGAGGAACACCGGGGAGCTGTTTTTT CASSGASGRNTGELFF
TRBD1 TRBJ2-1 - TRBV7-2 TGTGCCAGCACCCAGGGGGCTTACAATGAGCAGTTCTTC CASTQGAYNEQFF
- TRBJ1-5 - TRBV7-9 TGTGCCAGCAGCTTAGGACAGCTCAATCAGCCCCAGCATTTT CASSLGQLNQPQHF
- TRBJ2-6 - TRBV9 TGTGCCAGCAGCGCGCGCTCTGGGGCCAACGTCCTGACTTTC CASSARSGANVLTF
- TRBJ1-2 - TRBV19 TGTGCCAGTAGTATGACCGGGACTGGCGGCTACACCTTC CASSMTGTGGYTF
- TRBJ2-7 - TRBV14 TGTGCCAGCAGCCAGGGCTACTCCTACGAGCAGTACTTC CASSQGYSYEQYF
- TRBJ1-1 few TRBV18 TGTGCCAGCTCACCAAATTCCGAGGTCACTGAAGCTTTCTTT CASSPNSEVTEAFF
- TRBJ2-6 few TRBV7-3 TGTGCCAGCAGCATCCAGGGATCTGGGGCCAACGTCCTGACTTTC CASSIQGSGANVLTF
TRBD1 TRBJ2-3 - TRBV18 TGTGCCAGCTACTCGACAGGGGCAGGCACAGATACGCAGTATTTT CASYSTGAGTDTQYF
- TRBJ2-1 few TRBV5-1 TGCGCCAGCAGCGCAGGGGCAGCCTACAATGAGCAGTTCTTC CASSAGAAYNEQFF
- TRBJ1-5 - TRBV20-1 TGCAGTGCCGGAGCGCAGCCCCAGCATTTT CSAGAQPQHF
TRBD1 TRBJ2-5 few TRBV12-5 TGTGCTAGTGGTCAATCGGGACAGGGAGAAGAGACCCAGTACTTC CASGQSGQGEETQYF
TRBD2 TRBJ2-7 once TRBV4-1 TGCGCCAGCAGCCCTCGGACTAGCGGGAGATACGAGCAGTACTTC CASSPRTSGRYEQYF
- TRBJ2-7 - TRBV2 TGTGCCAGCATCGCCCCGTTGGGAGTCGAGCAGTACTTC CASIAPLGVEQYF
- TRBJ2-7 few TRBV29-1 TGCAGCGCCCTTGGGCGTCCCAACTACGAGCAGTACTTC CSALGRPNYEQYF
- TRBJ2-5 - TRBV5-1 TGCGCCAGCAGCCGCCAAGAGACCCAGTACTTC CASSRQETQYF
- TRBJ2-7 - TRBV7-3 TGTGCCAGCAGCTTCCGGAGAGCGAGCGAGCAGTACTTC CASSFRRASEQYF
TRBD2 TRBJ2-7 few TRBV5-5 TGTGCCAGCAGCTCCCAGACTAGCGGGAGTGACGAGCAGTACTTC CASSSQTSGSDEQYF
TRBD1 TRBJ1-5 - TRBV7-2 TGTGCCAGCAGCTCGGGACAGGGCAATCAGCCCCAGCATTTT CASSSGQGNQPQHF
- TRBJ2-7 - TRBV7-8 TGTGCCAGCAGCTTAGCGCGCTCCTACGAGCAGTACTTC CASSLARSYEQYF
TRBD2 TRBJ2-5 - TRBV28 TGTGCCAGCAGTTCGCCTTTAGCGGGACAAGAGACCCAGTACTTC CASSSPLAGQETQYF
- TRBJ1-1 few TRBV29-1 TGCAGCGTTGGACAGAACACTGAAGCTTTCTTT CSVGQNTEAFF
TRBD1 TRBJ1-2 few TRBV5-1 TGCGCCAGCAGCTTGGCCCCGACGACAGGGAACGATGGCTACACCTTC CASSLAPTTGNDGYTF
TRBD2 TRBJ2-1 - TRBV2 TGTGCCACCACCCCGGGGGACTACTTGTTCTTC CATTPGDYLFF
- TRBJ2-2 - TRBV5-6 TGTGCCAGCAGCTTGCGGAACACCGGGGAGCTGTTTTTT CASSLRNTGELFF
TRBD2 TRBJ2-1 - TRBV5-4 TGTGCCAGCAGCCCCAGCGGGGGCGCCTACAATGAGCAGTTCTTC CASSPSGGAYNEQFF
- TRBJ2-2 - TRBV4-1 TGCGCCAGCAGCCCCCTGGAGGTGTTCTACACCGGGGAGCTGTTTTTT CASSPLEVFYTGELFF
- TRBJ2-3 few TRBV25-1 TGTGCCAGCAGTGACCTCTCTCTTGCGTCAGATACGCAGTATTTT CASSDLSLASDTQYF
TRBD1 TRBJ2-6 - TRBV4-1 TGCGCCAGCAGCTCACAGGGGACAGGGGCCAACGTCCTGACTTTC CASSSQGTGANVLTF
TRBD1 TRBJ2-2 - TRBV19 TGTGCCAGTGGGACAGGGGGGGCCGGGGAGCTGTTTTTT CASGTGGAGELFF
TRBD2 TRBJ2-6 - TRBV28 TGTGCCAGCAGTGCGAGGGCGGGGGGGACCTCTGGGGCCAACGTCCTGACTTTC CASSARAGGTSGANVLTF
TRBD2 TRBJ2-1 - TRBV7-2 TGTGCCAGCAGCTTAGAACTAGCGGGCTACAATGAGCAGTTCTTC CASSLELAGYNEQFF
- TRBJ2-7 - TRBV15 TGTGCCACCAGCAGAGCGATCAGCTACGAGCAGTACTTC CATSRAISYEQYF
TRBD1 TRBJ2-1 few TRBV18 TGTGCCAGCTCAGCGACAGGGGTGTCGGGTAATGAGCAGTTCTTC CASSATGVSGNEQFF
TRBD2 TRBJ2-5 few TRBV28 TGTGCCAGCAGGGGGGGGAATAGAGAGACCCAGTACTTC CASRGGNRETQYF
- TRBJ2-3 few TRBV4-2 TGTGCCAGCAGCTCTGACAGCCAAGGTTCAGATACGCAGTATTTT CASSSDSQGSDTQYF
- TRBJ1-2 - TRBV9 TGTGCCAGCAGTCAACCCCCAGGGCTTGGCTACACCTTC CASSQPPGLGYTF
TRBD2 TRBJ2-3 few TRBV30 TGTGCCTCCAAACTAGCGGGACGGGTGGGGACGCAGTATTTT CASKLAGRVGTQYF
TRBD1 TRBJ1-5 few TRBV7-3 TGTGCCAGCAGCTTAGGACAGGCCCAGCCCCAGCATTTT CASSLGQAQPQHF
TRBD1 TRBJ1-1 - TRBV30 TGTGCCTGGAGGGGACAGGGCTGGAACACTGAAGCTTTCTTT CAWRGQGWNTEAFF